This TCR beta chain stems from a study of CD8 T cells in ankylosing spondylitis. Findings of the study overall: It appeared that ankylosing spondylitis blood was characterized by a TCR beta motif of several highly homologous variants. From matched ankylosing spondylitis synovial fluid, disease-linked clones were reportedly recovered at significantly enriched levels.

One entry per CDR3 protein, called by TCRdb with MiXCR from the 5' RACE reads. Of about 140,000 distinct CDR3 sequences listed, more than 9.5% are singletons. This clonotype appeared many times. Its antigen remains unknown. The CDR3 length is 14 residues. Trimming removed 6 bases from V and 3 bases from J, with 13 bases in between. The germline V gene has CDR1 ENHRY and CDR2 SYGVKD. The chain uses TRBV10-3 and TRBJ2-3; D possibly corresponds to TRBD1 (6 bases). This receptor was obtained from a female donor with ankylosing spondylitis or in good health (not recorded which). The sequenced sample was blood, either unsorted or a sorted T cell fraction (not recorded which). For the CDR3, the DNA is TGTGCCATCAGGGGGGACATTTTTACAGATACGCAGTATTTT. It specifies CAIRGDIFTDTQYF.